Below are 20 T cell receptor beta chains sequenced from a single sample in a study of CD8 T cells in ankylosing spondylitis. TCRdb passed the 5' RACE reads through MiXCR, listing each CDR3 protein once. Found here are 30,000 to 40,000 distinct CDR3 sequences, 3% of them singletons; the top ten hold 2.8%. The sequenced sample was blood, either unsorted or a sorted T cell fraction (not recorded which). The receptor set was obtained from a male donor with ankylosing spondylitis or in good health (not recorded which).

The table lists this clonotype with many counts. V is TRBV9 and J is TRBJ1-5, with 7 bases aligning to TRBD1. The CDR3 length is 15 residues. The V gene end was trimmed by 0 bases and the J gene end by 5 bases; junction bases not matched to a gene: 5. Germline lookup yields CDR1 SGDLS and CDR2 YYNGEE. Written as DNA, the CDR3 is TGTGCCAGCAGCGTAGGAGGAGGGGGCGATCAGCCCCAGCATTTT. Translated, it gives CASSVGGGGDQPQHF.

The chain employs TRBV9 and TRBJ2-1; 10 bases align to TRBD2. Trimming took 0 bases from V and 9 from J; bases not matched to a gene: 6. The CDR3 runs to 15 residues. CDR1 is SGDLS and CDR2 is YYNGEE in the germline V gene. The CDR3, as DNA: TGTGCCAGCAGCGTAGATCCTAGCGGGAGTGGTGAGCAGTTCTTC. Its translation is CASSVDPSGSGEQFF.

Ten or more counts support this clonotype. The V and J genes are TRBV9 and TRBJ2-2, with D maybe TRBD1 (6 bases). V was trimmed by 2 bases and J by 1 base, leaving 12 bases between them. Germline CDR1 reads SGDLS; CDR2 reads YYNGEE. This CDR3 is built from 16 residues. The CDR3 DNA follows: TGTGCCAGCAGCGTCTCTTCGACAGGGAACACCGGGGAGCTGTTTTTT. This sequence encodes CASSVSSTGNTGELFF.

This clonotype occurred many times. This chain uses TRBV9 with TRBJ2-3; 7 nucleotides agree with TRBD2. The CDR3 consists of 15 residues. CDR1 is SGDLS and CDR2 is YYNGEE in the germline V gene. Trimming cost V 0 bases and J 4 bases; bases outside gene matches: 5. The CDR3 DNA reads as TGTGCCAGCAGCGTAGCTGGCGGGGGTGCAGATACGCAGTATTTT. Its protein is CASSVAGGGADTQYF.

This clonotype was observed a few times. This chain uses TRBV19 with TRBJ2-7; perhaps TRBD1 as D (7 bases). The CDR3 has 13 residues. With 10 bases removed from V and 2 bases from J, the gap between germline ends came to 15 bases. Germline assignment: CDR1 LNHDA and CDR2 SQIVND (reference sequence). In DNA, the CDR3 is TGTGCCACCAAGCAGGGGGGAACCTACGAGCAGTACTTC. Encoded protein: CATKQGGTYEQYF.

This clonotype was seen repeatedly, ten times or more. The V gene is TRBV9, the J gene TRBJ1-1; tentative D call: TRBD1 (5 bases). V gave up 4 bases and J gave up 6 bases, with 10 bases separating them. The CDR3 is 12 residues long. The V gene's germline CDR1 is SGDLS and CDR2 YYNGEE. This CDR3 reads CASSRGAAEAFF. CDR3 sequence (DNA): TGTGCCAGCAGCAGGGGAGCCGCTGAAGCTTTCTTT.

Many counts were recorded for this clonotype. CDR3 sequence (DNA): TGTGCCAGCAGCGTAGCCCCGACTAGCGGGGGGGCAACAGATACGCAGTATTTT. Translation: CASSVAPTSGGATDTQYF. This chain connects TRBV9 to TRBJ2-3; TRBD2 aligns across 14 bases. The trim removed 0 bases at V and 3 bases at J, leaving 6 bases unmatched. Germline lookup yields CDR1 SGDLS and CDR2 YYNGEE. The CDR3 consists of 18 residues.

This chain uses TRBV9 with TRBJ1-4, with TRBD1 matching 9 bases. Germline V gene lookup returns CDR1 SGDLS and CDR2 YYNGEE. V gave up 0 bases and J gave up 8 bases; unmatched junction bases: 8. The CDR3 is 16 amino acids. DNA of the CDR3: TGTGCCAGCAGCGTAGGGGCCGGGACAGGGAACGAAAAACTGTTTTTT. Protein: CASSVGAGTGNEKLFF.

The chain is built from TRBV9 and TRBJ1-1; 8 bases agree with TRBD1. The CDR3 consists of 14 residues. Germline CDR1 SGDLS, CDR2 YYNGEE. Trimming took 2 bases from V and 3 from J; bases not matched to a gene: 3. The CDR3 region has the DNA TGTGCCAGCAGCGTGGGACAGGAGTACACTGAAGCTTTCTTT. Protein: CASSVGQEYTEAFF. The full variable domain, rest sourced from reference TRBV9 and TRBJ1-1, is DSGVTQTPKHLITATGQRVTLRCSPRSGDLSVYWYQQSLDQGLQFLIQYYNGEERAKGNILERFSAQQFPDLHSELNLSSLELGDSALYFCASSVGQEYTEAFFGQGTRLTVV.

This clonotype was found many times. The rearrangement joins TRBV9 to TRBJ2-2, with 9 positions matching TRBD1. V shed 4 bases, J shed 2 bases, and the junction held 6 bases outside the gene matches. Germline V gene sequence: CDR1 SGDLS, CDR2 YYNGEE. The CDR3 is 16 amino acids. The DNA of the CDR3 is TGTGCCAGCAGCCTGTGGGACAGGGATAACACCGGGGAGCTGTTTTTT. Residues: CASSLWDRDNTGELFF.

This clonotype was picked up many times. This chain joins TRBV9 and TRBJ1-6; TRBD1 aligns across 9 bases. Germline V gene lookup returns CDR1 SGDLS and CDR2 YYNGEE. V was clipped by 0 bases and J by 8 bases; unmatched bases: 3. The CDR3 has 15 amino acids. The CDR3, as DNA: TGTGCCAGCAGCGTAGTTGACAGGGGGGATTCACCCCTCCACTTT. The encoded protein is CASSVVDRGDSPLHF.

This clonotype occurred a few times. The chain joins TRBV9 to TRBJ1-4, with a possible D match to TRBD1 (6 bases). CDR1 SGDLS and CDR2 YYNGEE come from the germline V gene. The V end was cut by 3 bases, the J end by 7 bases, with 19 bases between. CDR3 length: 16 amino acids. CDR3 amino acids: CASSARTQGGGEKLFF. The CDR3 coding sequence is TGTGCCAGCAGCGCCCGAACACAGGGTGGGGGTGAAAAACTGTTTTTT.

This clonotype was observed many times. The V and J genes are TRBV9 and TRBJ2-2; 8 bases fit TRBD2. With 2 bases clipped from V and 0 bases from J, the junction kept 6 bases outside the gene matches. Germline loops: CDR1 SGDLS, CDR2 YYNGEE. This CDR3 has 17 residues. The CDR3 is CASSVYQGLANTGELFF. Written as DNA, the CDR3 is TGTGCCAGCAGCGTGTACCAGGGACTAGCGAACACCGGGGAGCTGTTTTTT.

This clonotype was recorded many times. The chain uses TRBV9 and TRBJ2-7; a weak D match, TRBD1 (7 bases). This CDR3 contains 15 residues. Deletions cut 4 bases from V and 0 bases from J, with 14 bases between. CDR1 and CDR2 (germline): SGDLS, YYNGEE. The CDR3 nucleotides are TGTGCCAGCAGCCGCGGCGGGGACAGCTCCTACGAGCAGTACGTC. It translates to CASSRGGDSSYEQYV.

This clonotype was counted many times. The chain is built from TRBV9 and TRBJ2-5; 12 nucleotides match TRBD2. Germline V gene sequence: CDR1 SGDLS, CDR2 YYNGEE. The CDR3 extends over 17 amino acids. Trimming at V came to 1 base and at J to 2 bases, leaving 6 bases not matched to a gene. The DNA of the CDR3 is TGTGCCAGCAGCGTATTCGGACTAGCGGGGCTGCAAGAGACCCAGTACTTC. This sequence encodes CASSVFGLAGLQETQYF.

This clonotype was counted ten times or more. The rearrangement joins TRBV9 to TRBJ2-5; D is possibly TRBD1 or TRBD2 (5 bases each). CDR3 size: 18 residues. The germline CDR1 and CDR2 sequences are SGDLS and YYNGEE. Trimming pared 0 bases from V and 5 bases from J, leaving 23 bases between. CDR3 in amino acids: CASSVGVQRFRDGETQYF. The CDR3 DNA reads as TGTGCCAGCAGCGTAGGGGTACAACGCTTTCGGGACGGGGAGACCCAGTACTTC.

This clonotype was observed many times. This sequence joins TRBV9 and TRBJ2-5; TRBD1 is a possible D gene (5 bases). The CDR3 totals 16 residues. V was clipped by 0 bases and J by 5 bases, with 17 bases between them. CDR1 and CDR2 (germline): SGDLS, YYNGEE. CDR3 sequence: CASSVDSRRALETQYF. In DNA, the CDR3 is TGTGCCAGCAGCGTAGACTCCCGCAGGGCCCTGGAGACCCAGTACTTC.

Ten or more counts support this clonotype. In nucleotides, the CDR3 is TGTGCCAGCAGCGTAGCCCTCGGGACAGGAACGTCCTACAATGAGCAGTTCTTC. Translated, it gives CASSVALGTGTSYNEQFF. The chain couples TRBV9 to TRBJ2-1; 8 bases are shared with TRBD1. The CDR3 length is 18 residues. V dropped 0 bases and J dropped 1; count of bases not matched to a gene: 9. Germline values: CDR1 SGDLS, CDR2 YYNGEE.

This clonotype has a count of ten or more. V is TRBV9 and J is TRBJ2-3; the D call may be TRBD1 or TRBD2 (5 bases each). Trimming removed 3 bases at V and 5 bases at J, with 16 bases between. The CDR3 loop spans 15 amino acids. CDR1 and CDR2 (germline): SGDLS, YYNGEE. The CDR3 bases are TGTGCCAGCAGCGCCCCGGGGCCCGGCGGAGATACGCAGTATTTT. It encodes CASSAPGPGGDTQYF.

This clonotype was recorded many times. CDR3 nucleotide sequence: TGTGCCAGCAGCGTAGCTTCCAGGGGGATCGGTCTCGGGGGCTACACCTTC. Translation gives CASSVASRGIGLGGYTF. This sequence joins TRBV9 and TRBJ1-2; TRBD1 matches 7 bases. Per germline, CDR1 SGDLS and CDR2 YYNGEE. The J segment lost 8 bases and the V segment lost 0 bases, leaving 16 bases of the junction unmatched. The CDR3 sequence is 17 residues long.